This T cell receptor beta chain was documented in a study of OX40 agonist ivuxolimab in advanced cancers. Broadly, across the study: Ivuxolimab was a fully human IgG2 agonistic monoclonal antibody targeting the costimulatory receptor OX40 (CD134). Three dose-escalation patients achieved partial responses, one with hepatocellular carcinoma and two with cutaneous melanoma. Peripheral TCRbeta sequencing was intended to test whether TCR sequence diversity was altered and clonal T-cell expansion was caused by ivuxolimab. Among the 50 to 55 dose-escalation patients, some 20 had hepatocellular carcinoma, around 15 melanoma, 9 renal cell carcinoma and 9 head and neck cancer. Prior anti-PD-1, anti-PD-L1 or anti-CTLA-4 therapy was permitted, and checkpoint inhibitors had been received by under 50% of dose-escalation patients. The paper describes the monotherapy dose-escalation part (N of about 52 patients) of the phase I trial of ivuxolimab. Intravenous ivuxolimab was administered to patients every 2 weeks at six dose levels: 0.01, 0.1, 0.3, 1.5, 3 and 10 mg/kg. The dose-escalation cohort was roughly 80% male with a mean age of approximately 59 years, ranging from about 20 to 80. Summary of the overall study and its limitations: Low levels of normalized T-cell clonal expansion were also seen in some nonresponding patients. In partial responders in the 0.1-3.0 mg/kg groups, normalized peripheral clonal expansion was found to be among the lowest, especially among CD8+ T cells. After ivuxolimab, CD8+ T cells had more expanded clones than CD4+ T cells on average. At doses of 0.1 to 3.0 mg/kg, clonal expansion of both CD4+ and CD8+ T cells in blood was seen between baseline and week 6. The antigen specificity of the clonally expanded peripheral T cells was not determined.

Taken from cysteine to phenylalanine, the CDR3 has 14 residues. Only the CDR3 part of the read is kept: 42 bases, read in frame from the first base. The germline ends are 9 bases apart after V is trimmed by 4 bases and J by 2 bases. The germline V gene encodes CDR1 SGHDT and CDR2 YYEEEE. A remark on this clone: Its binding antigen is unknown. One base away there is no much larger clone; base qualities are not given.

To sequence the TCRbeta CDR3 region, genomic DNA was isolated from the sorted cells. The immunoSEQ Assay was used to sequence the TCRbeta CDR3 regions. Not all clones reach the TCRdb copy of this immuneACCESS table, which keeps in-frame sequences only. Checked studies attribute under half of the gap to unresolved V genes and leave the rest unexplained. Recorded for this sample are 80,000 to 85,000 clones; around four fifths of them occurred a single time. The ten largest clones capture 6.6% of the sample. Patients with a history of autoimmune disease or receiving systemic immunosuppression were excluded from the trial. Peripheral blood for TCR sequencing was collected from all dose cohorts at baseline, on cycle 4 day 1, and on cycle 7 day 1. Samples came from an open-label, multicenter, first-in-human phase I dose-escalation trial of ivuxolimab. Adults with locally advanced or metastatic head and neck squamous cell, hepatocellular, melanoma or renal cell carcinoma were enrolled in the trial. Before TCR sequencing, CD4+ T cells and CD8+ T cells were sorted from peripheral blood as separate populations.

The source material was CD4+ or CD8+ T cells sorted from blood, sampled in a trial of the OX40 agonist ivuxolimab. This TCR was sampled from an adult with an advanced solid tumor such as melanoma, head and neck, liver or kidney cancer. The V and J genes are TRBV5-6 and TRBJ2-2; no D gene call is confident. The CDR3 protein is CASSLGRNTGELFF. The bases read TGTGCCAGCAGCCTGGGCCGTAACACCGGGGAGCTGTTTTTT.